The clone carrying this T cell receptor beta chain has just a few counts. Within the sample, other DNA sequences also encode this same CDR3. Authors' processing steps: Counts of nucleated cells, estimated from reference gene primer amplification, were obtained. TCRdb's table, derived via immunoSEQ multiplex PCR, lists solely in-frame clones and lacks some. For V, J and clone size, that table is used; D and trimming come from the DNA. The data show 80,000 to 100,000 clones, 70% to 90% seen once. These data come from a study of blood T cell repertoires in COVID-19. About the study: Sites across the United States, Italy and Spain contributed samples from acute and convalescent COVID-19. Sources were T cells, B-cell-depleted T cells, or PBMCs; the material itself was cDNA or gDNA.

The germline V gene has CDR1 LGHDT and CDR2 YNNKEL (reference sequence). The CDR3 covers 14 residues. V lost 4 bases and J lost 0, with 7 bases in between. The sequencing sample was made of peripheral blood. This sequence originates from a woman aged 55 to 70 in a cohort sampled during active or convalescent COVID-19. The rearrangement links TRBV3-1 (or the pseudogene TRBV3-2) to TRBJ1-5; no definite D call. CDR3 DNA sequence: TGTGCCAGCAGCCTTACAGATAGCAATCAGCCCCAGCATTTT. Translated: CASSLTDSNQPQHF.